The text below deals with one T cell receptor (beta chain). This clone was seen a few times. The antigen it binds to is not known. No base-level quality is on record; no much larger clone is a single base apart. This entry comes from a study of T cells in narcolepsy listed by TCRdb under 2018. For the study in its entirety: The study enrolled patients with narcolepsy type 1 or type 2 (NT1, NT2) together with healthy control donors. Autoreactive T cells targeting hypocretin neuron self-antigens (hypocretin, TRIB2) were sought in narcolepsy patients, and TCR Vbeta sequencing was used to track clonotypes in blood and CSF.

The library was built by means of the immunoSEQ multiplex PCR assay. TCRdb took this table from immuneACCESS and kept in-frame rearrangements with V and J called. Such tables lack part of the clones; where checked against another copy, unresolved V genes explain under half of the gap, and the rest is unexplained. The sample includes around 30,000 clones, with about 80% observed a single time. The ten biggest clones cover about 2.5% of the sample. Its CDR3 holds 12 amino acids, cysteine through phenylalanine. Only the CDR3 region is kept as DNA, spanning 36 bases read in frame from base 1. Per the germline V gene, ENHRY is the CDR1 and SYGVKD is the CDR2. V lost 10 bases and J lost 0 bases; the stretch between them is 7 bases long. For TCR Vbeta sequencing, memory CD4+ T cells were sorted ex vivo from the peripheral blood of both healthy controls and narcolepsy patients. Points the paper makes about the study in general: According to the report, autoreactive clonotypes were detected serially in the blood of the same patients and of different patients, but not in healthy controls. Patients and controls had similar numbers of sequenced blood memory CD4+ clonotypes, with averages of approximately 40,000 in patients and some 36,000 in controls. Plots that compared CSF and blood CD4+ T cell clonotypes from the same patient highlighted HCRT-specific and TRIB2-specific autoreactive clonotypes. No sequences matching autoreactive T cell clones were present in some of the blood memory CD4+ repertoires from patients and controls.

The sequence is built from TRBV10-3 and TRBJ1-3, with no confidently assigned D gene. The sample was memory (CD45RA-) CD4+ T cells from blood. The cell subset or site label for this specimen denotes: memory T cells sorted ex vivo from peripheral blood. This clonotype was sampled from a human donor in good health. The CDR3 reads CATADSGNTIYF. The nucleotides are TGTGCCACCGCGGACTCTGGAAACACCATATATTTT.